The next 5 T cell receptor beta chains were all read from a single sample in a study of early T cells in non-severe SARS-CoV-2 infection. TCRdb processed the 5' RACE reads anew with MiXCR; each CDR3 protein has one entry. In the table there are some 60,000 distinct CDR3 sequences, 8% to 10% of which are singletons. The sequenced material came from whole blood. The receptor source for this set is an adult who was a healthcare worker with PCR-confirmed SARS-CoV-2 infection or an uninfected control (not recorded which).

This clonotype has just a few counts. The gene calls are TRBV3-1 and TRBJ1-4; D is perhaps TRBD1 (6 bases). The germline CDR1 and CDR2 sequences are LGHDT and YNNKEL (reference sequence). This CDR3 is built from 15 residues. The V end was cut by 1 base, the J end by 3 bases, with 9 bases between. Here the CDR3 reads CASSQGTAANEKLFF. Written as DNA, the CDR3 is TGTGCCAGCAGCCAAGGGACAGCTGCTAATGAAAAACTGTTTTTT.

The chain uses TRBV12-3 or TRBV12-4 and TRBJ1-1, with D hard to call. There are 13 residues in the CDR3. V was trimmed by 2 bases and J by 1 base, leaving 5 bases between them. In DNA form, the CDR3 reads TGTGCCAGCAGTTTATTCAGGAACACTGAAGCTTTCTTT. This codes for CASSLFRNTEAFF.

The rearrangement uses TRBV7-8 and TRBJ2-2, with D unresolved. The ends were cut back, 1 base at V and 3 bases at J, with 9 bases in the middle. This CDR3 has 15 residues. Germline CDR1 is SGHVS and CDR2 is FQNEAQ. The CDR3 spells CASSLEGLHTGELFF. CDR3 coding DNA: TGTGCCAGCAGCTTAGAGGGCCTTCACACCGGGGAGCTGTTTTTT.

This clonotype occurred a few times. The chain joins TRBV12-3 or TRBV12-4 to TRBJ1-2; D not resolved. The CDR3 is made up of 11 amino acids. Trimming removed 6 bases at V and 6 bases at J, with 8 bases between. CDR3 DNA sequence: TGTGCCAGCAGATATTTGGATGGCTACACCTTC. Protein sequence: CASRYLDGYTF.

V usage is TRBV7-9 and J usage is TRBJ2-7; D is tentatively TRBD1 or TRBD2 (5 bases each). Germline V gives CDR1 SEHNR, CDR2 FQNEAQ (reference sequence). V lost 5 bases to trimming and J lost 11 bases, with 22 bases between them. The CDR3 spans 14 residues. CDR3 amino acids: CASSQGRGNQLKYV. The CDR3 DNA sequence: TGTGCCAGCAGCCAGGGAAGAGGGAACCAGTTGAAGTACGTC.